This record covers a single T cell receptor (beta chain). Antigen specificity is unknown. The entry originates in a study of T cells in Graves' hyperthyroidism and ophthalmopathy. In the study overall: Initial diagnosis, before any treatment, was when peripheral blood was collected. General study points: Blood samples included most of the expanded thyroid clonotypes exceeding 0.001.

It was RNA transcripts that yielded the amplified TCR beta CDR3 regions. TCR CDR3 regions were first amplified by RT-PCR with HTBI primers. TCRdb analysed the multiplex PCR reads with MiXCR anew, one entry per CDR3 protein. This table has around 500,000 distinct CDR3 sequences, 20% to 25% appearing once. This CDR3 spans 17 amino acids. Germline V gene data show CDR1 as SGHNT and CDR2 as YYREEE (reference sequence). The J segment lost 0 bases and the V segment lost 3 bases, leaving 6 bases of the junction unmatched. Each ophthalmopathy patient scored at least 3 on the Clinical Activity Score and at least 4 on NOSPECS grade, with duration under 3 months.

V usage is TRBV5-4 and J usage is TRBJ2-1; 10 nucleotides agree with TRBD2. What was sequenced was blood. The sequence was obtained from a woman aged 65 to 85 with Graves' ophthalmopathy. The CDR3 reads CASSSPPSGGSYNEQFF. The CDR3, as DNA: TGTGCCAGCAGCTCGCCTCCTAGCGGGGGCTCCTACAATGAGCAGTTCTTC.